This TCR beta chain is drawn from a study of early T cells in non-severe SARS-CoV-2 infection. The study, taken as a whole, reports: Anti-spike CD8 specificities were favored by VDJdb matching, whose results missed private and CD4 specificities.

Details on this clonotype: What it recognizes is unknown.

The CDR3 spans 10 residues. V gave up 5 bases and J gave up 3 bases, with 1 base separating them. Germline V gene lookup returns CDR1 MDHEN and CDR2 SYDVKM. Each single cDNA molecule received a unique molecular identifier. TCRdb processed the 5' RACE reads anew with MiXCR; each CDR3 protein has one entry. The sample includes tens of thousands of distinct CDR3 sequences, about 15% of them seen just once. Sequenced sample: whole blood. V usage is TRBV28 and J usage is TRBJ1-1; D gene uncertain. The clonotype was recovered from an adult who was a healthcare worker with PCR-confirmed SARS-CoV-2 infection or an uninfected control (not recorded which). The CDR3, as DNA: TGTGCCAGCAGTGACACTGAAGCTTTCTTT. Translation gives CASSDTEAFF.